Shown below are 14 T cell receptor beta chains from a single sample sequenced in a study of PD-1 blockade in classical Hodgkin lymphoma. Relapses following autologous stem cell transplantation were seen in all patients, with brentuximab vedotin exposure varying. The data were produced by immunoSEQ multiplex PCR, yet TCRdb's version contains in-frame clones alone and is incomplete. The data hold approximately 43,000 clones, with around 86% observed a single time. Material: peripheral blood mononuclear cells (PBMCs), obtained before the second cycle of nivolumab. The source is a human donor with classical Hodgkin lymphoma.

The chain employs TRBV5-4 and TRBJ2-3; D remains unclear. V gave up 4 bases and J gave up 6 bases, with 12 bases separating them. The CDR3 is 13 residues long. Per germline, CDR1 SGHNT and CDR2 YYREEE (reference sequence). CDR3 loop: CASSLTAPDTQYF. The CDR3 DNA reads TGTGCCAGCAGCCTGACTGCCCCGGATACGCAGTATTTT.

The chain is built from TRBV25-1 and TRBJ2-2; 9 bases are a match to TRBD1. The J segment lost 5 bases and the V segment lost 4 bases, leaving 5 bases of the junction unmatched. Germline V CDR1 and CDR2: MGHDK, SYGVNS. The CDR3 sequence is 15 residues long. CDR3 in amino acids: CASSASTGGTGELFF. CDR3 bases: TGTGCCAGCAGTGCCTCGACAGGGGGAACCGGGGAGCTGTTTTTT.

This clone appeared a few times. CDR3 sequence: CASSQDGPAYTQYF. The CDR3 nucleotides are TGCGCCAGCAGCCAAGATGGGCCAGCATATACGCAGTATTTT. The chain couples TRBV4-1 to TRBJ2-3; D is unresolved. Trimming took off 0 bases at V and 7 bases at J, with 11 bases between the two ends. The CDR3 is 14 residues long. Germline loops: CDR1 MGHRA, CDR2 YSYEKL.

The chain employs TRBV16 and TRBJ2-1; 11 bases fit TRBD2. CDR1 is KGHSY, CDR2 FQNENV, per germline. The V gene end was trimmed by 7 bases and the J gene end by 8 bases; junction bases not matched to a gene: 10. This CDR3 comprises 15 residues. CDR3 in amino acids: CASTHLAGGDDEQFF. CDR3 sequence (DNA): TGTGCCAGCACCCATCTAGCGGGGGGCGATGATGAGCAGTTCTTC.

The chain joins TRBV2 to TRBJ1-4; TRBD1 matches 9 bases. The CDR3 runs to 15 residues. Germline assignment: CDR1 SNHLY and CDR2 FYNNEI. J was trimmed by 8 bases and V by 5 bases; bases with no gene match: 9. CDR3 loop: CASSPPGQGNEKLFF. CDR3 coding DNA: TGTGCCAGCAGTCCTCCGGGACAGGGTAACGAAAAACTGTTTTTT.

J is TRBJ1-3 and V is TRBV6-1; TRBD1 might be the D (6 bases). Deletions cut 5 bases from V and 1 base from J, with 9 bases between. The CDR3 spans 14 residues. Germline CDR1 is MNHNS and CDR2 is SASEGT. The CDR3 protein is CASSPGVSGNTIYF. The CDR3 DNA reads as TGTGCCAGCAGTCCAGGGGTATCTGGAAACACCATATATTTT.

This chain links TRBV11-3 with TRBJ2-3, with D unclear. Per the germline V gene, CDR1 is SGHNT and CDR2 is YENEEA. This CDR3 spans 15 amino acids. The V gene lost 5 bases and the J gene lost 1 base, with 13 bases spanning the gap. CDR3 coding DNA: TGTGCCAGCAGCGGAACCGGGTCTCGCACAGATACGCAGTATTTT. Its translation is CASSGTGSRTDTQYF.

This clone was recorded only once. The J gene is TRBJ1-3, the V gene TRBV1. TRBV1 is noted as a pseudogene. This CDR3 contains 11 residues. The CDR3 nucleotides read TGCACCAGCAGAGGGGGAAACACCATATATTTT. Translation gives CTSRGGNTIYF.

The chain links TRBV5-1 to TRBJ2-7, with TRBD2 matching over 7 bases. Germline assignment: CDR1 SGHRS and CDR2 YFSETQ. There are 14 residues in the CDR3. V lost 4 bases to trimming and J lost 9 bases; unmatched junction nucleotides: 13. The DNA for the CDR3 is TGCGCCAGCAGCCCTAACACTACCCCGGGAGGGCAGTACTTC. Encoded protein: CASSPNTTPGGQYF.

This rearrangement joins TRBV10-3 to TRBJ2-7, with no clear D. This CDR3 has 14 residues. Deletions cut 3 bases from V and 1 base from J, with 10 bases between. CDR1 ENHRY and CDR2 SYGVKD come from the germline V gene. CDR3 residues: CAISETQVSYEQYF. The CDR3 bases are TGTGCCATCAGTGAAACGCAGGTTTCCTACGAGCAGTACTTC.

This chain connects TRBV10-3 to TRBJ2-7, with a tentative D call TRBD1 (6 bases). V dropped 4 bases and J dropped 3 bases, with 13 bases sitting between them. The CDR3 consists of 14 residues. Germline CDR1 is ENHRY and CDR2 is SYGVKD. CDR3 protein: CAISGGDRSYEQYF. DNA of the CDR3: TGTGCCATCAGTGGGGGCGACAGGAGCTACGAGCAGTACTTC.

The chain uses TRBV11-2 and TRBJ2-2, with TRBD2 identical over 12 bases. This CDR3 has 17 residues. Germline values: CDR1 SGHAT, CDR2 FQNNGV. Germline trimming cut 3 bases from V and 5 bases from J; bases unmatched to any gene: 7. The CDR3 protein is CASSFGWGLAGTGELFF. CDR3 bases: TGTGCCAGCAGCTTCGGATGGGGACTAGCGGGTACCGGGGAGCTGTTTTTT.

The rearrangement uses TRBV7-3 and TRBJ2-3, with 8 bases identical to TRBD2. The V gene's germline CDR1 is SGHTA and CDR2 FQGTGA. The V gene end was trimmed by 5 bases and the J gene end by 2 bases; junction bases not matched to a gene: 12. The length of the CDR3 is 17 residues. DNA for the CDR3: TGTGCCAGCAGCCCATCCCCCACTAGCGGACCCACAGATACGCAGTATTTT. Protein product: CASSPSPTSGPTDTQYF.

V gene TRBV6-5 combines with J gene TRBJ1-1, with 9 positions matching TRBD1. The CDR3 runs 14 residues. Germline V gene data show CDR1 as MNHEY and CDR2 as SVGAGI. V lost 6 bases and J lost 5; bases outside the gene matches: 7. The CDR3 region has the DNA TGTGCCAGCAGAACAGGGGGCTATGATACTGAAGCTTTCTTT. Its protein product is CASRTGGYDTEAFF.